These 5 T cell receptor beta chains were all obtained from the same sample, sequenced in a study of blood T cell repertoires in COVID-19. The protocol was immunoSEQ multiplex PCR, while the TCRdb copy is restricted to in-frame clones and leaves out a portion. This sample yields 110,000 to 150,000 clones, of which around 78% are seen a single time; more than 1.5% belongs to the top ten. Sequencing was done on a sample of peripheral blood. The receptors stem from a woman in her sixties with acute or convalescent COVID-19.

The chain has TRBV7-3 and TRBJ1-5; weak D call: TRBD1 (5 bases). CDR3 length equals 16 residues. V was clipped by 2 bases and J by 6 bases, with 17 bases between them. Germline CDR1 and CDR2: SGHTA and FQGTGA. CDR3 protein: CASSLFRQSGRQPQHF. For the CDR3, the DNA is TGTGCCAGCAGCTTATTCCGACAGTCTGGGCGTCAGCCCCAGCATTTT. The full variable domain, with the rest looked up from reference TRBV7-3 and TRBJ1-5, is GAGVSQTPSNKVTEKGKYVELRCDPISGHTALYWYRQSLGQGPEFLIYFQGTGAADDSGLPNDRFFAVRPEGSVSTLKIQRTERGDSAVYLCASSLFRQSGRQPQHFGDGTRLSIL.

The chain carries TRBV30 and TRBJ2-7; no clear D. Germline V CDR1 and CDR2: GTSNPN, SVGIG (reference sequence). Trimming removed 1 base from V and 5 bases from J, with 12 bases in between. The CDR3 has 13 amino acids. This CDR3 is CAWSGSRYNEQYF. CDR3 DNA sequence: TGTGCCTGGAGTGGGAGTCGATATAACGAGCAGTACTTC.

The rearrangement links TRBV28 to TRBJ1-4; possibly TRBD1 for D (6 bases). V lost 2 bases, J lost 4 bases, and 11 bases lay in between. This CDR3 has 15 amino acids. The germline CDR1 and CDR2 sequences are MDHEN and SYDVKM. In DNA, the CDR3 is TGTGCCAGCAGTTTAGGGGGGGACAATAATGAAAAACTGTTTTTT. Its protein is CASSLGGDNNEKLFF.

The rearrangement links TRBV5-1 to TRBJ2-7; 8 nucleotides match TRBD2. From germline, CDR1 is SGHRS and CDR2 YFSETQ. V trimming: 0 bases; J trimming: 7 bases; junction bases outside the gene matches: 9. The CDR3 consists of 15 residues. For the CDR3, the DNA is TGCGCCAGCAGCTTGGTGGGACTAGGCTCAGGGGAGCAGTACTTC. It specifies CASSLVGLGSGEQYF.

The gene calls are TRBV14 and TRBJ2-7; no definite D call. CDR3 length equals 14 residues. The V gene lost 0 bases and the J gene lost 4 bases, with 10 bases spanning the gap. Germline V gene lookup returns CDR1 SGHDN and CDR2 FVKESK. The CDR3 sequence is CASSQEASDYEQYF. CDR3 sequence (DNA): TGTGCCAGCAGCCAAGAAGCGTCAGATTACGAGCAGTACTTC.